Sequencing of this TCR beta chain was carried out in a study of shared T cell receptors in the human thymus. The method was immunoSEQ multiplex PCR; TCRdb's version includes in-frame clones alone and lacks a portion of them. Of about 660,000 clones in the sample, over 75% were seen once. Germline V gene sequence: CDR1 MDHEN, CDR2 SYDVKM. This CDR3 comprises 17 residues. Trimming took 6 bases from V and 0 from J, leaving 15 bases between them. These data were likewise used in another study, on human thymus T cells.

The clonotype originates from a boy under two years old with a congenital heart defect. Sequencing was done on a sample of thymocytes. The gene calls are TRBV28 and TRBJ2-6, with no clear D. As DNA, the CDR3 is TGTGCCAGCAGCTTGCGCAGCGCGAGCTCTGGGGCCAACGTCCTGACTTTC. Protein: CASSLRSASSGANVLTF.